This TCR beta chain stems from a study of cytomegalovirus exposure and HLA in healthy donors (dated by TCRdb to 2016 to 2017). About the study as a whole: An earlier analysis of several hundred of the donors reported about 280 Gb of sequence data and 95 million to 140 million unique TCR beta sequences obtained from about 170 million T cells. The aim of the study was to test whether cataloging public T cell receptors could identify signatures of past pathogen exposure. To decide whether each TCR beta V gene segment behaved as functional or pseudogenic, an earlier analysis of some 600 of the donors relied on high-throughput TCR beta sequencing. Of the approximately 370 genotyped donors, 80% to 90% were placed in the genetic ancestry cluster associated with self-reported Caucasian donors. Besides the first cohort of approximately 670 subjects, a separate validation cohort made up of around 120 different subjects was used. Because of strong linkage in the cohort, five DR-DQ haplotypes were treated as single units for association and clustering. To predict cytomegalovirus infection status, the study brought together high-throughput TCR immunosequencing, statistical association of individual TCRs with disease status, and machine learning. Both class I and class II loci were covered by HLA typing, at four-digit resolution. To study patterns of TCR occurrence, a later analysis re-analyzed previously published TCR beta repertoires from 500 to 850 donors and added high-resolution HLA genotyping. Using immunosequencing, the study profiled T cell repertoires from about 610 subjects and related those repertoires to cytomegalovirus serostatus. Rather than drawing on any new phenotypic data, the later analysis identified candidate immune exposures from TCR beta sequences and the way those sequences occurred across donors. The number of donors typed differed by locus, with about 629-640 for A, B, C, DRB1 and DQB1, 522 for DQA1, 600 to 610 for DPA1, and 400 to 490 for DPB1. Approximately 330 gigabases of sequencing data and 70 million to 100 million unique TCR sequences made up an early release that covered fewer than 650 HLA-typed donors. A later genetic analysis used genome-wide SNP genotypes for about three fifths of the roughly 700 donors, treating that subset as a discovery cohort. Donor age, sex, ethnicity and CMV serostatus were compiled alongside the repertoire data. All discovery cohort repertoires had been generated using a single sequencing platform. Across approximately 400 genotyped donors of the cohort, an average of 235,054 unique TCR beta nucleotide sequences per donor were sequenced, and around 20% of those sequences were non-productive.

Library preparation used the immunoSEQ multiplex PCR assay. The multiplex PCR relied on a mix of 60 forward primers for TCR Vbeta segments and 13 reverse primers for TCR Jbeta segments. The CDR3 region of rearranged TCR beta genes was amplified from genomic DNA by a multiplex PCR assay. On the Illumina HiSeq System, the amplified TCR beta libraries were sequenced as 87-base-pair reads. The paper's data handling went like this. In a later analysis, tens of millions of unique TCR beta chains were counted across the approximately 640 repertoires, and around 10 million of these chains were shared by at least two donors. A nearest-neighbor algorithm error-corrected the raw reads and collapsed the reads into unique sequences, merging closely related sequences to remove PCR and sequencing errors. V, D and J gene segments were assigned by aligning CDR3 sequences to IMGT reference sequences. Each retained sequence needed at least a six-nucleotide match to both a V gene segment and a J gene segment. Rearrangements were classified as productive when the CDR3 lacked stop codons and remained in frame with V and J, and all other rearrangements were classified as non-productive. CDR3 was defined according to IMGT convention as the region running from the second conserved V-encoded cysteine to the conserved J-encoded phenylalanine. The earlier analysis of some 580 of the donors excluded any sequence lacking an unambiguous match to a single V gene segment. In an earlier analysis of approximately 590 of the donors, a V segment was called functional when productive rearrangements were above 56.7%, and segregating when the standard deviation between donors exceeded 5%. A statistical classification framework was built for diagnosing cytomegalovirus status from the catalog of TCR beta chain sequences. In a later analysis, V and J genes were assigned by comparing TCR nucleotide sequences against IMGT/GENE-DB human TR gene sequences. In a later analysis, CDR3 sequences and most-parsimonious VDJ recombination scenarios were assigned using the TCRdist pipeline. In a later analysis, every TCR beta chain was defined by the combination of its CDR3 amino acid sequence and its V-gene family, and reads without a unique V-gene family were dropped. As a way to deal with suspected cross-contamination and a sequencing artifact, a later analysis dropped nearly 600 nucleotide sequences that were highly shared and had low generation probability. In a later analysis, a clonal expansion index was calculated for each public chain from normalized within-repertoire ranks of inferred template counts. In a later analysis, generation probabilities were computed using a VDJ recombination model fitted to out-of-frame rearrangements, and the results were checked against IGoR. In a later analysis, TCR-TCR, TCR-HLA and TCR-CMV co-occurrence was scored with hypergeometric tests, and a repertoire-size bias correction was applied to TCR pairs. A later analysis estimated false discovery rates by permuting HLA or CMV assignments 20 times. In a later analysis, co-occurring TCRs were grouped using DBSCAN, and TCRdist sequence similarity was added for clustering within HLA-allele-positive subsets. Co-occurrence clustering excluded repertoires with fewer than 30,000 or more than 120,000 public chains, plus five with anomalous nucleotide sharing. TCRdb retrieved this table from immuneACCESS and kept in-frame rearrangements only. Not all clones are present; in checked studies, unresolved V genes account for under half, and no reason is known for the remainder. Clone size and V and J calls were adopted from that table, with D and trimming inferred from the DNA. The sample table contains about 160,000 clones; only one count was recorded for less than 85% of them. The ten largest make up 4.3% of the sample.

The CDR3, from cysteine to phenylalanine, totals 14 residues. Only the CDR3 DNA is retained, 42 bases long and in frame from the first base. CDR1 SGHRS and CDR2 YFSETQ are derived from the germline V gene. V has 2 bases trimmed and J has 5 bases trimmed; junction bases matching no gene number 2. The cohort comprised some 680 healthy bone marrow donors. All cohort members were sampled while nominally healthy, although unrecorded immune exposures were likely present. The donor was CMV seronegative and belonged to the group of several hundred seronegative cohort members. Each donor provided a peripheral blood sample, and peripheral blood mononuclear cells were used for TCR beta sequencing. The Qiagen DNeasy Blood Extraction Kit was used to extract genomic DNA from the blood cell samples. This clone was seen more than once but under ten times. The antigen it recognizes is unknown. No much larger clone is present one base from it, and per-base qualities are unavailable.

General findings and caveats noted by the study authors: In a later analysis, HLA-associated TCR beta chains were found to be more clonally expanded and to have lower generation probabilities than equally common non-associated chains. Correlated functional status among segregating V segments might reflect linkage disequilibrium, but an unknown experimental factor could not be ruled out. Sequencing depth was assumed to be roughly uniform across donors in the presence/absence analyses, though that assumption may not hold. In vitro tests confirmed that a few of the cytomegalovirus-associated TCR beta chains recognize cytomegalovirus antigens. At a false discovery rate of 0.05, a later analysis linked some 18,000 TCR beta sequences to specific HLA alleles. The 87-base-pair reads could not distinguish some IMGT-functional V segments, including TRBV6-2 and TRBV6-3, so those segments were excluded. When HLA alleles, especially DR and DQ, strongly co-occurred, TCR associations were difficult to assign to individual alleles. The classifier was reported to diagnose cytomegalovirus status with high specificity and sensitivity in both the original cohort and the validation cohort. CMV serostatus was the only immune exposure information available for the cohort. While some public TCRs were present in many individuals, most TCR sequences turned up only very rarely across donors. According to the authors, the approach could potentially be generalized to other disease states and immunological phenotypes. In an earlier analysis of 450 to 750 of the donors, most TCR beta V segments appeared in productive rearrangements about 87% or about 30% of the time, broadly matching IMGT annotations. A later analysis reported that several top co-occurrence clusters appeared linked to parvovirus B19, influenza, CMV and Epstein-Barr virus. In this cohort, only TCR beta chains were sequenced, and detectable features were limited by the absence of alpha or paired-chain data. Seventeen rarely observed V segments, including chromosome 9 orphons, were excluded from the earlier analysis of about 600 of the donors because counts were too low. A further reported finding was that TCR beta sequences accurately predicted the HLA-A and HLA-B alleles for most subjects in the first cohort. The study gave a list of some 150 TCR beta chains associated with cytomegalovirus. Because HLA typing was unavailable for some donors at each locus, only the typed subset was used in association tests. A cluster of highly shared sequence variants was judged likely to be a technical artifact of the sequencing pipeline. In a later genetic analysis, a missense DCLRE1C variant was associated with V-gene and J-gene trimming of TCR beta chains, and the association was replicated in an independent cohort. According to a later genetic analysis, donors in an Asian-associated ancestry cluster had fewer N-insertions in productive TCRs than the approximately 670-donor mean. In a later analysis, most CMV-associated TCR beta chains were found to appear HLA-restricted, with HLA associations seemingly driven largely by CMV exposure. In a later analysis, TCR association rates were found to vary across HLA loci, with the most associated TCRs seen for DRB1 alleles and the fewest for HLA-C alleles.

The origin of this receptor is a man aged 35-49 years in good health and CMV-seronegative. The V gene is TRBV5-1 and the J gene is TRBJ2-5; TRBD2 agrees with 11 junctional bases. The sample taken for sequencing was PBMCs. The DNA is TGCGCCAGCAGCTTTAGCGGGGGGGCCGAGACCCAGTACTTC. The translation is CASSFSGGAETQYF.